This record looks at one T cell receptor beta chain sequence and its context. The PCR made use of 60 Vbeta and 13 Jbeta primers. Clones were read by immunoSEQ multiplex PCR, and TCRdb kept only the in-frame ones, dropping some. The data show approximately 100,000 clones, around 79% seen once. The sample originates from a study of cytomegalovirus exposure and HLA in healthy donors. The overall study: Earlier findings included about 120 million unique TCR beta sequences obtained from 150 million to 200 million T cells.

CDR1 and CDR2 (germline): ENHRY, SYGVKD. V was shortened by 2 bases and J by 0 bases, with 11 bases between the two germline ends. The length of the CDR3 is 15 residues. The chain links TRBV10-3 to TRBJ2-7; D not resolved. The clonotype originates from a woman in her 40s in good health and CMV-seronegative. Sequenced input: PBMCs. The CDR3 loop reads CAISETGEASYEQYF. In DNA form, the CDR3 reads TGTGCCATCAGTGAGACGGGTGAGGCCTCCTACGAGCAGTACTTC.